This is a list of T cell receptor beta chains from one sample in a study of PD-1 blockade in classical Hodgkin lymphoma. The method was immunoSEQ multiplex PCR; TCRdb's version includes in-frame clones alone and lacks a portion of them. The repertoire includes about 19,000 clones, 75% to 85% of them detected once, and about 18% sits in the top ten. The sequencing here drew on peripheral blood mononuclear cells (PBMCs), taken before the second cycle of nivolumab. The receptors shown here come from a human donor with classical Hodgkin lymphoma. Each CDR3 is given with its conserved first and last residue. A D gene is named only where the DNA matches it firmly. Size is stated for part of the rows, as once, few or many counts, or as a class when the clone is expanded.

size: .
J: TRBJ2-7
V: TRBV6-1
D: TRBD1
CDR3: CASSEARGVGRGRHEQYF
DNA: TGTGCCAGCAGTGAAGCGAGAGGAGTTGGCAGGGGGCGCCACGAGCAGTACTTC

size: .
J: TRBJ2-2
V: TRBV19
D: .
CDR3: CAGGSGGELFF
DNA: TGTGCCGGAGGATCAGGGGGGGAGCTGTTTTTT

size: .
J: TRBJ1-4
V: TRBV15
D: .
CDR3: CATSSRDGNEKLFF
DNA: TGTGCCACCAGCAGCCGGGATGGCAATGAAAAACTGTTTTTT

size: few
J: TRBJ2-7
V: TRBV5-1
D: .
CDR3: CASSLEQAYSYEQYF
DNA: TGCGCCAGCAGCTTGGAGCAGGCGTATTCCTACGAGCAGTACTTC

size: .
J: TRBJ2-1
V: TRBV27
D: .
CDR3: CASSFDSSSYNEQFF
DNA: TGTGCCAGCAGTTTCGACTCGAGCTCCTACAATGAGCAGTTCTTC

size: .
J: TRBJ1-6
V: TRBV9
D: .
CDR3: CASSVAPAGESPLHF
DNA: TGTGCCAGCAGCGTAGCTCCCGCAGGTGAATCACCCCTCCACTTT

size: .
J: TRBJ2-1
V: TRBV5-1
D: TRBD1
CDR3: CASSLGTGSYNEQFF
DNA: TGCGCCAGCAGCTTGGGGACAGGCTCCTACAATGAGCAGTTCTTC

size: few
J: TRBJ1-1
V: TRBV30
D: .
CDR3: CAWSVPIGEAFF
DNA: TGTGCCTGGAGTGTCCCGATAGGTGAAGCTTTCTTT

size: .
J: TRBJ2-1
V: TRBV4-1
D: TRBD2
CDR3: CASSQASGKYNEQFF
DNA: TGCGCCAGCAGCCAAGCTAGCGGCAAATACAATGAGCAGTTCTTC

size: .
J: TRBJ2-5
V: TRBV5-1
D: .
CDR3: CASRLDLAETQYF
DNA: TGCGCCAGCAGGTTGGACCTAGCGGAGACCCAGTACTTC

size: .
J: TRBJ1-1
V: TRBV7-2
D: .
CDR3: CASSPRAAVHTEAFF
DNA: TGTGCCAGCAGCCCAAGGGCAGCAGTACACACTGAAGCTTTCTTT

size: .
J: TRBJ2-3
V: TRBV7-3
D: .
CDR3: CASSSAANTDTQYF
DNA: TGTGCCAGCAGCTCAGCGGCTAACACAGATACGCAGTATTTT

size: few
J: TRBJ2-7
V: TRBV6-5
D: .
CDR3: CASSMDRFPYEQYF
DNA: TGTGCCAGCAGCATGGACAGATTCCCCTACGAGCAGTACTTC

size: .
J: TRBJ2-3
V: TRBV9
D: TRBD2
CDR3: CASSALAGGNTDTQYF
DNA: TGTGCCAGCAGCGCTCTAGCGGGAGGGAATACAGATACGCAGTATTTT

size: .
J: TRBJ2-7
V: TRBV7-8
D: .
CDR3: CASSLRQHYEQYF
DNA: TGTGCCAGCAGCTTAAGACAGCACTACGAGCAGTACTTC

size: few
J: TRBJ1-1
V: TRBV29-1
D: .
CDR3: CSVVTGHTEAFF
DNA: TGCAGCGTTGTAACAGGGCACACTGAAGCTTTCTTT

size: .
J: TRBJ1-1
V: TRBV6-5
D: .
CDR3: CASSYSTSTEAFF
DNA: TGTGCCAGCAGTTACAGTACTTCCACTGAAGCTTTCTTT

size: .
J: TRBJ1-6
V: TRBV9
D: .
CDR3: CASSVDPLAGVYSPLHF
DNA: TGTGCCAGCAGCGTAGACCCCTTGGCAGGGGTCTATTCACCCCTCCACTTT

size: .
J: TRBJ1-1
V: TRBV6-5
D: .
CDR3: CASSYFRDTEAFF
DNA: TGTGCCAGCAGTTATTTTCGGGATACTGAAGCTTTCTTT

size: .
J: TRBJ2-3
V: TRBV6-5
D: .
CDR3: CASSAGYLTDTQYF
DNA: TGTGCCAGCAGTGCAGGGTACCTCACAGATACGCAGTATTTT

size: few
J: TRBJ1-6
V: TRBV7-2
D: TRBD1
CDR3: CASASGQGPLSGPLHF
DNA: TGTGCCAGCGCTTCCGGACAGGGCCCTTTGAGTGGACCCCTCCACTTT

size: .
J: TRBJ1-1
V: TRBV2
D: .
CDR3: CASSAVGFTEAFF
DNA: TGTGCCAGCAGTGCGGTGGGGTTTACTGAAGCTTTCTTT